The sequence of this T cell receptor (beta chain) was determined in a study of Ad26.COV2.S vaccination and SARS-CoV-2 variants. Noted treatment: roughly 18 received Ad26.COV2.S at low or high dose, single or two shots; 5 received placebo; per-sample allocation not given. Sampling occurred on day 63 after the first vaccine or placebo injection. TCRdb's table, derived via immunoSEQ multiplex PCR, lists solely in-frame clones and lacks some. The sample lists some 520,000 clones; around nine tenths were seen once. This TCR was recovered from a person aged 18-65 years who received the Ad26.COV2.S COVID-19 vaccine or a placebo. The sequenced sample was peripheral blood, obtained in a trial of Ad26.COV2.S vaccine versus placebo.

CDR3 bases: TGTGCCAGCAGCTTAGGAGGGGGAAACATTCAGTACTTC. Translated, it gives CASSLGGGNIQYF. The chain has TRBV7-9 and TRBJ2-4, with D possibly matching TRBD1 (6 bases). Germline V lookup: CDR1 SEHNR, CDR2 FQNEAQ (reference sequence). The CDR3 is 13 residues long. Trimming took 1 base from V and 6 from J, leaving 7 bases between them.